This T cell receptor beta chain comes out of a study of blood T cell repertoires in COVID-19. In terms of age and location, participants ranged from roughly 18 to 90 years and lived in fewer than 30 US areas. Germline lookup yields CDR1 SGHTA and CDR2 FQGNSA. V gave up 1 base and J gave up 3 bases; unmatched junction bases: 5. CDR3 length: 16 amino acids. The protocol was immunoSEQ multiplex PCR, while the TCRdb copy is restricted to in-frame clones and leaves out a portion. The data hold some 160,000 clones, with about 80% observed a single time. The V gene is TRBV7-2, the J gene TRBJ1-3, with TRBD1 identical over 8 bases. This sequence originates from a woman in her fifties or sixties who had recovered from COVID-19. Sequencing input: PBMCs or T cells enriched from blood (not recorded which). CDR3 bases: TGTGCCAGCAGCTTAGTATCAGGGGGCGGTGGAAACACCATATATTTT. It encodes CASSLVSGGGGNTIYF.